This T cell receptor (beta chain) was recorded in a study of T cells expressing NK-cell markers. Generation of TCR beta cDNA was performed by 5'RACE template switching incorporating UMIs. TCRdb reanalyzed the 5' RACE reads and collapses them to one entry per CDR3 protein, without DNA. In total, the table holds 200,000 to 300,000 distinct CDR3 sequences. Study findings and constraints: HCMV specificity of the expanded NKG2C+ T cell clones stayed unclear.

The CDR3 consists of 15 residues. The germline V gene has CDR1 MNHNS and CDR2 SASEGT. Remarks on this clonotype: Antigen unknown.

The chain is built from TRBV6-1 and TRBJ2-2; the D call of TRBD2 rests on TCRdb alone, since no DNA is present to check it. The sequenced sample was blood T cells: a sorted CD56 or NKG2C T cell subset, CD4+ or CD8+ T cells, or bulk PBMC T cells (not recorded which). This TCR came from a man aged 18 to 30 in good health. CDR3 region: CASSTTSGSFGELFF.